This T cell receptor beta chain stems from a study of blood T cell repertoires in COVID-19. Study-wide context: Sites across the United States, Italy and Spain contributed samples from acute and convalescent COVID-19. The cDNA or gDNA used as material had been derived from T cells, B-cell-depleted T cells, or PBMCs.

Study processing details: How many nucleated cells were present was estimated from reference gene primer amplification. Produced via immunoSEQ multiplex PCR; TCRdb's table is partial and in-frame only. Clone size and the V and J calls come from that table; the DNA yielded D and trimming. Among 250,000 or so clones, around 83% were seen once, and the ten largest hold around 2%. This CDR3 contains 13 residues. CDR1 is SNHLY, CDR2 FYNNEI, per germline. V was clipped by 6 bases and J by 2 bases, with 10 bases between them. This sequence originates from a man aged 30 to 45 who had recovered from COVID-19. The rearrangement joins TRBV2 to TRBJ1-2; weak D call: TRBD1 (5 bases). Source material: peripheral blood. The chain's CDR3 is CASRPQGNYGYTF. The CDR3 region has the DNA TGTGCCAGCAGGCCCCAGGGAAACTATGGCTACACCTTC.